These 20 T cell receptor beta chains were all obtained from the same sample, sequenced in a study of control samples from healthy donors and cancer patients. Sequenced by immunoSEQ multiplex PCR; TCRdb stores in-frame clones only, minus some. Seen here are over 150,000 clones, roughly 94% observed once, and the top ten hold about 5.6%. Sequencing was done on a sample of blood. These receptors originate from a man aged 35-49 years in good health.

The chain combines TRBV7-9 with TRBJ1-1; D gene unclear. This CDR3 is 12 amino acids long. The V and J ends lost 5 bases and 6 bases respectively, with 10 bases between them. Germline CDR1 SEHNR, CDR2 FQNEAQ (reference sequence). The CDR3 DNA reads TGTGCCAGCAGCCTGAGGGCGGCTGAAGCTTTCTTT. This translates into CASSLRAAEAFF.

This chain joins TRBV19 and TRBJ2-3; D perhaps matches TRBD1 (5 bases). The germline CDR1 and CDR2 sequences are LNHDA and SQIVND (reference sequence). The V gene lost 7 bases and the J gene lost 4 bases, with 12 bases spanning the gap. There are 13 residues in the CDR3. This CDR3 is CASTPQGADTQYF. DNA for the CDR3: TGTGCCAGTACCCCCCAAGGGGCAGATACGCAGTATTTT. The full variable domain, with the rest looked up from reference TRBV19 and TRBJ2-3, is DGGITQSPKYLFRKEGQNVTLSCEQNLNHDAMYWYRQDPGQGLRLIYYSQIVNDFQKGDIAEGYSVSREKKESFPLTVTSAQKNPTAFYLCASTPQGADTQYFGPGTRLTVL.

The CDR3 spells CASSILAGGLRNEQFF. CDR3 sequence (DNA): TGTGCCAGCAGCATCCTAGCGGGGGGGCTCCGAAATGAGCAGTTCTTC. J is TRBJ2-1 and V is TRBV9; 12 bases match TRBD2. Germline CDR1 reads SGDLS; CDR2 reads YYNGEE. The CDR3 consists of 16 residues. V dropped 4 bases and J dropped 7; count of bases not matched to a gene: 9.

This rearrangement joins TRBV27 to TRBJ2-7; 7 bases fit TRBD1. V gave up 8 bases and J gave up 4 bases; unmatched junction bases: 11. Looked up from germline, CDR1 is MNHEY and CDR2 is SMNVEV (reference sequence). The CDR3 extends over 14 amino acids. The CDR3: CASGSGTAPYEQYF. As DNA, the CDR3 is TGTGCCAGCGGATCCGGGACAGCGCCATACGAGCAGTACTTC.

This chain uses TRBV28 with TRBJ1-5, with D unresolved. Between the trimmed V and J ends, which lost 4 bases and 5 bases, there was a span of 15 bases. The CDR3 is made up of 15 amino acids. Germline-derived CDR1 and CDR2 are MDHEN and SYDVKM. The CDR3 loop reads CASSSPRGIYQPQHF. The CDR3 nucleotides read TGTGCCAGCAGTTCTCCGCGGGGAATTTATCAGCCCCAGCATTTT.

This chain connects TRBV19 to TRBJ1-5; tentatively, D is TRBD1 (5 bases). The CDR3 consists of 13 residues. The V gene's germline CDR1 is LNHDA and CDR2 SQIVND (reference sequence). V was pared by 3 bases and J by 7 bases, with 10 bases between. CDR3 amino acids: CASSIRVGQPQHF. The CDR3 DNA sequence: TGTGCCAGTAGTATCAGGGTTGGCCAGCCCCAGCATTTT.

This rearrangement joins TRBV6-1 to TRBJ1-4; the match to TRBD1 covers 7 bases. Germline assignment: CDR1 MNHNS and CDR2 SASEGT. The CDR3 is made up of 17 amino acids. The J segment lost 8 bases and the V segment lost 4 bases, leaving 16 bases of the junction unmatched. The CDR3 spells CASSALGGGQRGEKLFF. CDR3 DNA sequence: TGTGCCAGCAGTGCCCTCGGGGGGGGACAGAGGGGCGAAAAACTGTTTTTT.

The rearrangement links TRBV9 to TRBJ1-5; no reliable D call. In germline, CDR1 is SGDLS, CDR2 YYNGEE. V shed 0 bases and J shed 0 bases, with 4 bases lying between them. The CDR3 sequence is 14 residues long. The CDR3 DNA sequence: TGTGCCAGCAGCGTAGGGTTTAGCAATCAGCCCCAGCATTTT. Amino acids: CASSVGFSNQPQHF. Using reference TRBV9 and TRBJ1-5 for the parts outside the CDR3, the full variable domain is DSGVTQTPKHLITATGQRVTLRCSPRSGDLSVYWYQQSLDQGLQFLIQYYNGEERAKGNILERFSAQQFPDLHSELNLSSLELGDSALYFCASSVGFSNQPQHFGDGTRLSIL.

This clone showed up just once. The chain couples TRBV9 to TRBJ2-2, with 15 bases lining up with TRBD2. The CDR3 length is 17 residues. Germline CDR1 reads SGDLS; CDR2 reads YYNGEE. V lost 4 bases and J lost 7; bases outside the gene matches: 8. Here the CDR3 reads CASSFRTSGGAGGELFF. The CDR3 DNA is TGTGCCAGCAGCTTCCGGACTAGCGGGGGGGCCGGCGGGGAGCTGTTTTTT.

J is TRBJ1-2 and V is TRBV5-6; TRBD1 might be the D (5 bases). The V gene lost 4 bases and the J gene lost 8 bases, with 18 bases spanning the gap. Germline V CDR1 and CDR2: SGHDT, YYEEEE. There are 14 residues in the CDR3. In nucleotides, the CDR3 is TGTGCCAGCAGCGCCCCGTATACAGGACGAGGCTACACCTTC. This gives the protein CASSAPYTGRGYTF.

The chain employs TRBV5-1 and TRBJ2-1, with TRBD2 identical over 12 bases. The germline gives CDR1 SGHRS, CDR2 YFSETQ. Trimming removed 0 bases from V and 0 bases from J; junction bases left unmatched: 7. This CDR3 region has 19 residues. For the CDR3, the DNA is TGCGCCAGCAGCTTGGGACTAGCGGGGGTTCGTAGCTCCTACAATGAGCAGTTCTTC. It codes for CASSLGLAGVRSSYNEQFF.

V gene TRBV5-1 combines with J gene TRBJ2-7; D is perhaps TRBD2 (7 bases). Looked up from germline, CDR1 is SGHRS and CDR2 is YFSETQ. V was clipped by 5 bases and J by 4 bases, with 13 bases between them. The CDR3 extends over 13 amino acids. The CDR3 is CASRREGGYEQYF. The CDR3 DNA sequence: TGCGCCAGCAGGAGAGAGGGGGGGTACGAGCAGTACTTC.

V is TRBV9 and J is TRBJ1-1; D may be TRBD1 (5 bases). The CDR3 runs 15 residues. V was trimmed by 4 bases and J by 3 bases, leaving 16 bases between them. CDR1 and CDR2 (germline): SGDLS, YYNGEE. For the CDR3, the DNA is TGTGCCAGCAGCTGGGGACCCAAATCGGACACTGAAGCTTTCTTT. Its translation is CASSWGPKSDTEAFF.

V is TRBV11-2 and J is TRBJ1-5; maybe TRBD1 (6 bases). The CDR3 contains 13 residues. Germline lookup yields CDR1 SGHAT and CDR2 FQNNGV. V was cut by 10 bases and J by 3 bases, with 13 bases left in between. CDR3 in amino acids: CATSRGANQPQHF. The CDR3, as DNA: TGTGCCACCTCTCGGGGGGCCAATCAGCCCCAGCATTTT. The variable domain in full, completed from reference TRBV11-2 and TRBJ1-5, reads EAGVAQSPRYKIIEKRQSVAFWCNPISGHATLYWYQQILGQGPKLLIQFQNNGVVDDSQLPKDRFSAERLKGVDSTLKIQPAKLEDSAVYLCATSRGANQPQHFGDGTRLSIL.

This chain connects TRBV19 to TRBJ1-2; no clear D gene. CDR1 is LNHDA and CDR2 is SQIVND in the germline V gene (reference sequence). V lost 8 bases, J lost 4 bases, and 14 bases lay in between. The CDR3 spans 13 residues. Here the CDR3 reads CASAPRESYGYTF. The CDR3 DNA is TGTGCCAGTGCCCCGAGGGAGTCCTATGGCTACACCTTC.

The rearrangement joins TRBV9 to TRBJ2-7; D may match TRBD1 or TRBD2 (6 bases each). The germline V gene has CDR1 SGDLS and CDR2 YYNGEE. V lost 0 bases and J lost 6, with 10 bases in between. CDR3 length: 13 amino acids. This chain's CDR3 is CASSVGQEGEQYF. The CDR3 DNA is TGTGCCAGCAGCGTAGGACAGGAGGGCGAGCAGTACTTC.

Concerning this clone itself: Other DNA variants within this sample encode the same CDR3. The chain joins TRBV28 to TRBJ2-7; 12 bases are shared with TRBD2. CDR1 and CDR2 (germline): MDHEN, SYDVKM. V lost 1 base and J lost 5; bases outside the gene matches: 3. CDR3 length equals 15 residues. The CDR3 DNA is TGTGCCAGCAGTTTATCTAGCGGGGGGGCCCACGAGCAGTACTTC. It specifies CASSLSSGGAHEQYF.

The chain combines TRBV10-1 with TRBJ2-3; D uncertain. This CDR3 is built from 13 residues. Germline V gene lookup returns CDR1 WNHNN and CDR2 SYGVQD (reference sequence). With 2 bases removed from V and 2 bases from J, the gap between germline ends came to 5 bases. The CDR3 region is CASSERTTDTQYF. DNA for the CDR3: TGCGCCAGCAGTGAGCGGACCACAGATACGCAGTATTTT.

The chain links TRBV7-8 to TRBJ1-5; the D is unclear. V was trimmed by 6 bases and J by 3 bases, leaving 15 bases between them. The CDR3 is made up of 15 amino acids. CDR1 and CDR2 from the germline V gene are SGHVS and FQNEAQ. As DNA, the CDR3 is TGTGCCAGCAGTCGAGTGGAGGGAAACAATCAGCCCCAGCATTTT. Residues: CASSRVEGNNQPQHF.

Only one count was recorded for this clone. The chain joins TRBV5-8 to TRBJ1-2, with D uncertain. Germline loops: CDR1 SGHTS, CDR2 YDEGEE. Trimming pared 4 bases from V and 4 bases from J, leaving 20 bases between. CDR3 length: 16 residues. CDR3 nucleotide sequence: TGTGCCAGCAGCCCCAAAGAGGCAGCTGAGATCTATGGCTACACCTTC. It encodes CASSPKEAAEIYGYTF.